This T cell receptor beta chain was documented in a study of cytomegalovirus exposure and HLA in healthy donors. Study-wide results and caveats: There were several of the most significant clusters that appeared linked to common viral pathogens in a later analysis. Sequencing likely produced, as an artifact, a cluster of highly shared sequence variants.

13 Jbeta primers and 60 Vbeta primers were used for the PCR. Repertoires were generated with immunoSEQ multiplex PCR, while TCRdb's copy carries only in-frame clones and drops some. The repertoire holds 170,000 or so clones, with about three quarters as singletons. This clone appeared once. Antigen unknown. Between the trimmed V and J ends, which lost 4 bases and 5 bases, there was a span of 5 bases. From germline, CDR1 is GTSNPN and CDR2 SVGIG (reference sequence). This CDR3 is built from 11 residues. The TCR was taken from a woman between 50 and 59 years old in good health and CMV-seropositive. The specimen was PBMCs. The chain recombines TRBV30 with TRBJ2-2, with D unresolved. CDR3 protein: CAWTRTGELFF. In DNA form, the CDR3 reads TGTGCCTGGACTAGGACCGGGGAGCTGTTTTTT.